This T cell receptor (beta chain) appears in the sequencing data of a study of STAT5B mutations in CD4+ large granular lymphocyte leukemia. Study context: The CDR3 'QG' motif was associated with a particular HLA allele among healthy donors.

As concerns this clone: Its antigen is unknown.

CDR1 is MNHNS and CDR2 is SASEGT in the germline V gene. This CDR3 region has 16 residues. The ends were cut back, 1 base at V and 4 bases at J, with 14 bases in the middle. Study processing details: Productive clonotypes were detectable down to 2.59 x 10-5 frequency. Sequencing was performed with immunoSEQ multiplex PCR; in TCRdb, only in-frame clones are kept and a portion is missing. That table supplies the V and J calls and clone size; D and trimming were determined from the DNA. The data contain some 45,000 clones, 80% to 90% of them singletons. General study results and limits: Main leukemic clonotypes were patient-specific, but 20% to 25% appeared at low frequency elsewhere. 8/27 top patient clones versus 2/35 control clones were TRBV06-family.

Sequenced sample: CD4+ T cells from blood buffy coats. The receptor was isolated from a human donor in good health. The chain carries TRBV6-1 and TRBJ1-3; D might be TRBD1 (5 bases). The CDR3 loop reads CASSEGDRSWGNTIYF. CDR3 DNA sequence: TGTGCCAGCAGTGAAGGGGACCGGAGCTGGGGAAACACCATATATTTT.